One and the same sample provided the 24 T cell receptor beta chains below, sequenced in a study of cytomegalovirus exposure and HLA in healthy donors. With 60 Vbeta and 13 Jbeta primers, the PCR was carried out. Sequencing used immunoSEQ multiplex PCR; TCRdb keeps in-frame clones, though not all of them. The sample gives about 120,000 clones, 75% to 90% of which show up once; 1.5% to 2% is in the top ten. The specimen was PBMCs. The origin of the receptors is a man aged 35 to 55 in good health and CMV-seronegative.

The V call is TRBV19, the J call TRBJ1-2; D remains unclear. V shed 5 bases and J shed 4 bases, with 11 bases lying between them. The CDR3 contains 13 residues. Germline V gene lookup returns CDR1 LNHDA and CDR2 SQIVND (reference sequence). The CDR3 protein is CASSPAESYGYTF. The CDR3 DNA sequence: TGTGCCAGTAGTCCCGCGGAATCCTATGGCTACACCTTC.

The CDR3 DNA is TGTGCCAGCAGCTTAGGACAGGTCGACTATGGCTACACCTTC. Its translation: CASSLGQVDYGYTF. This sequence joins TRBV7-8 and TRBJ1-2, with D maybe TRBD1 (6 bases). This CDR3 region has 14 residues. V gave up 1 base and J gave up 3 bases, with 9 bases separating them. In germline, CDR1 is SGHVS, CDR2 FQNEAQ.

With regard to this clone: This sample also contains other DNA sequences that code for the same CDR3. This sequence joins TRBV7-3 and TRBJ2-2; the D is unclear. The CDR3 sequence is 13 residues long. CDR1 is SGHTA and CDR2 is FQGTGA in the germline V gene. The V end was cut by 0 bases, the J end by 5 bases, with 4 bases between. In DNA, the CDR3 is TGTGCCAGCAGCTTAACGAGTACCGGGGAGCTGTTTTTT. This encodes CASSLTSTGELFF.

The rearrangement uses TRBV4-3 and TRBJ2-7; 7 bases map to TRBD2. V lost 2 bases and J lost 3; bases outside the gene matches: 1. The CDR3 extends over 13 amino acids. Germline values: CDR1 LGHNA, CDR2 YSLEER. The CDR3 DNA reads as TGCGCCAGCAGCCAAATAGCGGGCTACGAGCAGTACTTC. Translating gives CASSQIAGYEQYF.

This chain links TRBV7-8 with TRBJ2-2; 9 nucleotides align to TRBD2. Germline CDR1 SGHVS, CDR2 FQNEAQ. The CDR3 has 14 amino acids. The junction had 8 bases not matched to a gene; V was cut back by 8 bases and J by 7 bases. CDR3 protein: CASDSGRRDGELFF. CDR3 coding DNA: TGTGCCAGCGACAGCGGGAGGAGGGACGGGGAGCTGTTTTTT.

J is TRBJ1-2 and V is TRBV9; maybe TRBD1 (6 bases). Germline CDR1 is SGDLS and CDR2 is YYNGEE. The CDR3 length is 16 residues. V dropped 0 bases and J dropped 2 bases, with 14 bases sitting between them. The CDR3 region has the DNA TGTGCCAGCAGCGTAGCTTCCAGCAGGGGCAACTATGGCTACACCTTC. Protein product: CASSVASSRGNYGYTF.

The chain links TRBV27 to TRBJ2-1; D not certain. With 3 bases removed from V and 0 bases from J, the gap between germline ends came to 6 bases. CDR3 length: 14 residues. Germline CDR1 and CDR2: MNHEY and SMNVEV (reference sequence). In DNA, the CDR3 is TGTGCCAGCAGTTTTGGCCACTCCTACAATGAGCAGTTCTTC. Its translation is CASSFGHSYNEQFF.

The chain employs TRBV28 and TRBJ2-7, with D possibly matching TRBD2 (6 bases). This CDR3 spans 14 amino acids. The germline V gene encodes CDR1 MDHEN and CDR2 SYDVKM. Trimming left V 5 bases short and J 2 bases short, with 13 bases between. The CDR3 DNA sequence: TGTGCCAGCAGTGGGCTAGCGACCACCTACGAGCAGTACTTC. Translation: CASSGLATTYEQYF.

The chain has TRBV7-2 and TRBJ2-5, with 8 bases matching TRBD2. CDR1 and CDR2 from the germline V gene are SGHTA and FQGNSA. This CDR3 is built from 15 residues. V lost 2 bases to trimming and J lost 3 bases; unmatched junction nucleotides: 5. The CDR3 DNA follows: TGTGCCAGCAGCTTAACTAGCGGCTACGAAGAGACCCAGTACTTC. This translates into CASSLTSGYEETQYF.

The J gene is TRBJ2-2, the V gene TRBV7-9; D may be TRBD2 (6 bases). The V and J ends lost 0 bases and 1 base respectively, with 6 bases between them. The V gene's germline CDR1 is SEHNR and CDR2 FQNEAQ (reference sequence). CDR3 length: 15 amino acids. This chain's CDR3 is CASSLAGLNTGELFF. As DNA, the CDR3 is TGTGCCAGCAGCTTAGCGGGACTGAACACCGGGGAGCTGTTTTTT.

There are a few counts of this clone. V gene TRBV30 combines with J gene TRBJ1-6; D gene uncertain. This CDR3 contains 13 residues. In germline, CDR1 is GTSNPN, CDR2 SVGIG (reference sequence). Trimming removed 5 bases from V and 0 bases from J, with 5 bases in between. CDR3 nucleotides: TGTGCCTGGGCGGGCTCCTATAATTCACCCCTCCACTTT. It translates to CAWAGSYNSPLHF.

The genes are TRBV30 and TRBJ2-1, with 12 bases matching TRBD2. Germline lookup yields CDR1 GTSNPN and CDR2 SVGIG (reference sequence). This CDR3 spans 19 amino acids. V shed 4 bases and J 0 bases; nucleotides not matched to a gene: 13. The CDR3 here is CAWNRRLAGGSRSYNEQFF. The DNA of the CDR3 is TGTGCCTGGAACCGACGTCTAGCGGGAGGGTCCCGCTCCTACAATGAGCAGTTCTTC.

This chain joins TRBV27 and TRBJ2-5; TRBD2 aligns across 7 bases. Germline V gene data show CDR1 as MNHEY and CDR2 as SMNVEV (reference sequence). Germline trimming cut 11 bases from V and 5 bases from J; bases unmatched to any gene: 8. The CDR3 is 12 residues long. The CDR3 nucleotides read TGTGCCTCAAGCGGGGCTGGGGAGACCCAGTACTTC. Its protein is CASSGAGETQYF.

V gene TRBV19 combines with J gene TRBJ2-1; TRBD1 matches at 7 bases. The CDR3 loop spans 20 amino acids. V shed 3 bases, J shed 4 bases, and the junction held 21 bases outside the gene matches. Germline V gene lookup returns CDR1 LNHDA and CDR2 SQIVND (reference sequence). The CDR3 nucleotides read TGTGCCAGTAGTATCAAGGGCGACAGGGTAGCGTTACAACGTTACAATGAGCAGTTCTTC. Its translation: CASSIKGDRVALQRYNEQFF.

DNA for the CDR3: TGCGCCAGCCGTCGGGGGGGGGTGGACGAGCAGTACTTC. Amino acid sequence: CASRRGGVDEQYF. The rearrangement links TRBV5-1 to TRBJ2-7; 8 bases fit TRBD2. From germline, CDR1 is SGHRS and CDR2 YFSETQ. The trim removed 7 bases at V and 5 bases at J, leaving 8 bases unmatched. CDR3 length: 13 amino acids.

The J gene is TRBJ2-1, the V gene TRBV18; 9 bases match TRBD1. After removal of 5 bases from V and 7 bases from J, the junction contained 12 bases not matched to a gene. The CDR3 is 16 amino acids. The V gene's germline CDR1 is KGHSH and CDR2 LQKENI. The CDR3 coding sequence is TGTGCCAGCTCATCAACGGGACAGGGCCAACTAAATGAGCAGTTCTTC. This encodes CASSSTGQGQLNEQFF.

CDR3 loop: CASSLAAGLEYYEQYF. CDR3 in DNA: TGTGCCAGCAGCTTAGCTGCGGGCTTAGAGTACTACGAGCAGTACTTC. The chain has TRBV7-8 and TRBJ2-7; D perhaps matches TRBD2 (5 bases). CDR3 length equals 16 residues. V was pared by 0 bases and J by 3 bases, with 15 bases between. Germline assignment: CDR1 SGHVS and CDR2 FQNEAQ.

This chain joins TRBV27 and TRBJ2-7, with 8 bases aligning to TRBD2. Trimming took 6 bases from V and 11 from J; bases not matched to a gene: 15. The germline V gene has CDR1 MNHEY and CDR2 SMNVEV (reference sequence). The CDR3 runs 14 residues. This chain's CDR3 is CASRDGRASFGEYF. DNA of the CDR3: TGTGCCAGCAGAGACGGGAGGGCAAGCTTCGGGGAGTACTTC.

The V gene is TRBV9, the J gene TRBJ2-1, with a possible D match to TRBD1 (5 bases). There are 14 residues in the CDR3. The V and J ends lost 2 bases and 4 bases respectively, with 10 bases between them. The V gene's germline CDR1 is SGDLS and CDR2 YYNGEE. The CDR3 DNA is TGTGCCAGCAGCGTCACAGGAAGTTACAATGAGCAGTTCTTC. This translates into CASSVTGSYNEQFF.

V usage is TRBV19 and J usage is TRBJ2-6, with a possible D match to TRBD1 (6 bases). Per the germline V gene, CDR1 is LNHDA and CDR2 is SQIVND (reference sequence). V shed 3 bases and J shed 4 bases, with 13 bases lying between them. The CDR3 has 16 amino acids. The CDR3 reads CASSITGQGGANVLTF. As DNA, the CDR3 is TGTGCCAGTAGTATTACAGGGCAGGGGGGGGCCAACGTCCTGACTTTC.

The sample holds a few counts of this clone. This rearrangement joins TRBV9 to TRBJ2-3, with TRBD2 identical over 9 bases. J was trimmed by 5 bases and V by 0 bases; bases with no gene match: 4. The CDR3 runs 15 residues. Germline values: CDR1 SGDLS, CDR2 YYNGEE. The CDR3 sequence is CASSVAAGGIDTQYF. In DNA, the CDR3 is TGTGCCAGCAGCGTAGCCGCGGGAGGGATAGATACGCAGTATTTT.

The V call is TRBV5-1, the J call TRBJ1-1; TRBD1 matches 7 bases. Unmatched junction bases numbered 15, after V lost 0 bases and J lost 4 bases. Germline V CDR1 and CDR2: SGHRS, YFSETQ. This CDR3 comprises 18 residues. DNA for the CDR3: TGCGCCAGCAGCTTGGATCTGGACAGGTATACGCTGGGCACTGAAGCTTTCTTT. The encoded protein is CASSLDLDRYTLGTEAFF.

The chain links TRBV2 to TRBJ2-5, with D perhaps matching TRBD2 (7 bases). There are 14 residues in the CDR3. Trimming pared 4 bases from V and 5 bases from J, leaving 14 bases between. Looked up from germline, CDR1 is SNHLY and CDR2 is FYNNEI. The CDR3 sequence is CASSGPGGRETQYF. CDR3 nucleotide sequence: TGTGCCAGCAGTGGCCCCGGGGGGCGGGAGACCCAGTACTTC. The full variable domain, in which reference TRBV2 and TRBJ2-5 provide the parts outside the CDR3, is EPEVTQTPSHQVTQMGQEVILRCVPISNHLYFYWYRQILGQKVEFLVSFYNNEISEKSEIFDDQFSVERPDGSNFTLKIRSTKLEDSAMYFCASSGPGGRETQYFGPGTRLLVL.

This clone was counted between two and nine times. The V and J genes are TRBV2 and TRBJ2-3; D perhaps matches TRBD1 (5 bases). The CDR3 runs 13 residues. Germline loops: CDR1 SNHLY, CDR2 FYNNEI. The ends were cut back, 7 bases at V and 5 bases at J, with 13 bases in the middle. CDR3 sequence: CASTRPGLDTQYF. The CDR3, as DNA: TGTGCCAGCACCAGACCAGGGTTAGATACGCAGTATTTT.